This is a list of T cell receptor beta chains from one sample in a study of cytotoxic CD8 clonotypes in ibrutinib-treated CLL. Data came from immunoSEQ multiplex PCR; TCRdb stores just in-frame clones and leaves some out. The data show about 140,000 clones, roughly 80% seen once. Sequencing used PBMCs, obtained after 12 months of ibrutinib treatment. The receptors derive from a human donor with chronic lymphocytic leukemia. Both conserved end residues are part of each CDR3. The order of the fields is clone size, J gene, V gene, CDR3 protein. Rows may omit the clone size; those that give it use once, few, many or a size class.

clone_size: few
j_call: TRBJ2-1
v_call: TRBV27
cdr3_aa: CASSLSGGNEFF

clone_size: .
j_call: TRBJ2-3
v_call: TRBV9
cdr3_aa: CASSIAGGSDTQYF

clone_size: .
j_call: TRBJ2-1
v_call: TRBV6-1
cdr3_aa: CASSENPGGVYNEQFF

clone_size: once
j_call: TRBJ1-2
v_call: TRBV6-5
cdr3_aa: CASSYGQKGVGYTF

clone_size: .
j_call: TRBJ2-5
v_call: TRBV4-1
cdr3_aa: CASSQELAGLQTQYF

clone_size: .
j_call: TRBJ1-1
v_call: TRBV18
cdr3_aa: CASSPSLNTEAFF

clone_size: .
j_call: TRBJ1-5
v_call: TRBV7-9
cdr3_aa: CASSSAGWQPQHF

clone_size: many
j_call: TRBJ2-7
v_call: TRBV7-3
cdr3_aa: CASSLTGGTSYEQYF

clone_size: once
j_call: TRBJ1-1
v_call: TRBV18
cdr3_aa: CASSPGTGGGSTEAFF

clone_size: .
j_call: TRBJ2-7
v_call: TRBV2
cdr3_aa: CASRGGSDSYEQYF